This T cell receptor (beta chain) was found in a study of identifying expanded T cells in peripheral blood. General observations from the study: About 1.3 clones differed between technical replicates, versus roughly 16 and 20 over time. Across healthy donors, higher total template counts meant significantly greater approximately two-week count variance.

The data were produced by immunoSEQ multiplex PCR, yet TCRdb's version contains in-frame clones alone and is incomplete. The sample contains 120,000 or so clones, approximately 88% of which appear only once. Germline values: CDR1 SEHNR, CDR2 FQNEAQ (reference sequence). J gave up 5 bases and V 5 bases, and 6 bases lay outside the gene matches. This CDR3 spans 14 amino acids. Regarding this clone: Its antigen is undetermined.

V is TRBV7-9 and J is TRBJ1-1; 9 bases map to TRBD1. The specimen sequenced was blood. This receptor was taken from a person aged 18 to 69 in good health. The CDR3 DNA is TGTGCCAGCAGCCCACAGGGGGCAGGTACTGAAGCTTTCTTT. It yields the protein CASSPQGAGTEAFF.